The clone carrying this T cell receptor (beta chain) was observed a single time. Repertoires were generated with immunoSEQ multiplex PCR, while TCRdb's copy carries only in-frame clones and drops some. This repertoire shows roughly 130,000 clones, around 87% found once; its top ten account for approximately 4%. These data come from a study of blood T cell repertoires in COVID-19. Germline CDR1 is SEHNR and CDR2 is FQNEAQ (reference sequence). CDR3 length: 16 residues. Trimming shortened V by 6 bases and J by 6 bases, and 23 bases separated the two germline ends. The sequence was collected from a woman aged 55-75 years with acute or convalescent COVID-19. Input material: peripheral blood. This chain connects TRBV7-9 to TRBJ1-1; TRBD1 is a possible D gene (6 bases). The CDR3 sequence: CASSQTPAGDAAEAFF. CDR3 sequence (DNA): TGTGCCAGCAGTCAAACGCCCGCAGGGGACGCGGCTGAAGCTTTCTTT.